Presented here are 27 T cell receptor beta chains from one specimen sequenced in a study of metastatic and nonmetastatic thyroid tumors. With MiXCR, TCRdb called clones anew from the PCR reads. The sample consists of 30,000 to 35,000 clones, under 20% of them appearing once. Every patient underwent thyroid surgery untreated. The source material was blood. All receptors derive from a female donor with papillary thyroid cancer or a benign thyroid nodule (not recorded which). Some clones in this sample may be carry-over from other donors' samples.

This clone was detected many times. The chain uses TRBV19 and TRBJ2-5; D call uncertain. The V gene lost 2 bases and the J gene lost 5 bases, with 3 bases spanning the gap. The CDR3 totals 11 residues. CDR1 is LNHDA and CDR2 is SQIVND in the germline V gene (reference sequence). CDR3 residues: CASSIRETQYF. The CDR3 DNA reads TGTGCCAGTAGTATAAGGGAGACCCAGTACTTC.

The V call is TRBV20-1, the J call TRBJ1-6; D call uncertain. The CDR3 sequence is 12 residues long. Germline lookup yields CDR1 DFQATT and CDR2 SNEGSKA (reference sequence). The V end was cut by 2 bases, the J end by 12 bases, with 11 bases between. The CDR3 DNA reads TGCAGTGCTAGACCCGGTGCGGGACCCCTCCACTTT. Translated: CSARPGAGPLHF.

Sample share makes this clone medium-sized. CDR3 region: CSASPSGIIEQYF. The CDR3 DNA reads as TGCAGTGCTAGCCCTAGCGGGATAATCGAGCAGTACTTC. V and J are TRBV20-1 and TRBJ2-7; 9 positions match TRBD2. The V segment lost 3 bases and the J segment 6 bases; nucleotides outside the gene matches: 6. The germline CDR1 and CDR2 sequences are DFQATT and SNEGSKA (reference sequence). The CDR3 runs to 13 residues.

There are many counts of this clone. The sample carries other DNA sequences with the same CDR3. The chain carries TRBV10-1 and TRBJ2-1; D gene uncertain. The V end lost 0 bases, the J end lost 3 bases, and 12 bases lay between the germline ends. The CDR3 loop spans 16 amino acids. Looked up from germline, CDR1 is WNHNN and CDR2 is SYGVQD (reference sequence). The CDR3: CASSESTSPNYNEQFF. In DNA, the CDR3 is TGCGCCAGCAGTGAGTCGACTTCCCCGAACTACAATGAGCAGTTCTTC.

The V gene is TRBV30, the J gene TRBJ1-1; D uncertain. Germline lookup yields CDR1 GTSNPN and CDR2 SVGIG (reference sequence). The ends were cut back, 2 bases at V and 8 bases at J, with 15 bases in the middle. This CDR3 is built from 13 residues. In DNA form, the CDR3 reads TGTGCCTGGAGTCGTCCGCCACAGAGCGAAGCTTTCTTT. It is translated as CAWSRPPQSEAFF.

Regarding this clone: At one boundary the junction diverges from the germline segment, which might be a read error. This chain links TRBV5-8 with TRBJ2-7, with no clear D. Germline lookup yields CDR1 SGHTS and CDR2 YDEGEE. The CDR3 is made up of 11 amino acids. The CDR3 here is CTSSFYYEQYF. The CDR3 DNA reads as TGTACCAGCAGCTTCTACTACGAGCAGTACTTC.

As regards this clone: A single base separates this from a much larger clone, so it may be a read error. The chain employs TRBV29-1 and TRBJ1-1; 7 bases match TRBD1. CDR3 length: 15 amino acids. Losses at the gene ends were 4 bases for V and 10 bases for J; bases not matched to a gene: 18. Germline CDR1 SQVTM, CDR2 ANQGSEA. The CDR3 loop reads CSVVKGAIEIGGAFF. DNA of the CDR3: TGCAGCGTTGTCAAGGGGGCGATAGAGATTGGTGGAGCTTTCTTT. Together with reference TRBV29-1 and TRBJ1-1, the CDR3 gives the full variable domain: SAVISQKPSRDICQRGTSLTIQCQVDSQVTMMFWYRQQPGQSLTLIATANQGSEATYESGFVIDKFPISRPNLTFSTLTVSNMSPEDSSIYLCSVVKGAIEIGGAFFGQGTRLTVV.

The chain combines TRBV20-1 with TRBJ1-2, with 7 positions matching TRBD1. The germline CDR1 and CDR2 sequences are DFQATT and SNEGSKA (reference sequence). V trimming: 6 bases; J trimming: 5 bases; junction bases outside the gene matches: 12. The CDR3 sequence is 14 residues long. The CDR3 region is CSARSGQDLYGYTF. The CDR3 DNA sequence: TGCAGTGCCAGGTCCGGACAGGACCTATATGGCTACACCTTC.

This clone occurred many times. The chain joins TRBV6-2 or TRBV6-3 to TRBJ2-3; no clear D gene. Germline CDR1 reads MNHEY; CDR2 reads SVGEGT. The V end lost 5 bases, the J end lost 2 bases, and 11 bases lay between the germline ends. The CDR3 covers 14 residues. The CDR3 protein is CASSSDLLTDTQYF. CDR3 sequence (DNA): TGTGCCAGCAGTAGTGACCTCCTCACAGATACGCAGTATTTT.

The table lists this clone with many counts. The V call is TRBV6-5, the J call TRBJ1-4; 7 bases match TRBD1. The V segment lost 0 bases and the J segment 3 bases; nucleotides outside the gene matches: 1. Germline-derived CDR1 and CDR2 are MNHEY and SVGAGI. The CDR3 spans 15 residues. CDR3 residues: CASSYSGQANEKLFF. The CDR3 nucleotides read TGTGCCAGCAGTTACTCTGGACAGGCTAATGAAAAACTGTTTTTT.

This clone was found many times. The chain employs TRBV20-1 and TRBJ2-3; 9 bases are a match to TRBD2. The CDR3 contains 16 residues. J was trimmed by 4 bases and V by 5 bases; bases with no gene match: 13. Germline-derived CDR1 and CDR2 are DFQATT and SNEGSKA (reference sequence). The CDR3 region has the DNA TGCAGTGCTCCAGAGAGAGCGGGAGGATCAGCAGATACGCAGTATTTT. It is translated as CSAPERAGGSADTQYF.

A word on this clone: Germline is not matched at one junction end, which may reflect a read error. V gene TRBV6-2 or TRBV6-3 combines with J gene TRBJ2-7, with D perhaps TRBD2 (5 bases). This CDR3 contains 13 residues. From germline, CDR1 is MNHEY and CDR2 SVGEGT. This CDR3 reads CASSRYGVHDQYF. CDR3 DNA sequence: TGTGCCAGCAGCCGGTACGGGGTCCACGATCAGTACTTC.

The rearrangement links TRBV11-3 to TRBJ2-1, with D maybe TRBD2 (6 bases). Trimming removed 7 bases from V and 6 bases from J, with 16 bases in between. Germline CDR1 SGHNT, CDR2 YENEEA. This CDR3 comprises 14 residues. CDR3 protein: CASIPQVLANEQFF. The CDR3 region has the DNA TGTGCCAGCATCCCACAAGTACTAGCCAATGAGCAGTTCTTC. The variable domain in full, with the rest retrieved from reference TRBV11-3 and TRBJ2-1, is EAGVVQSPRYKIIEKKQPVAFWCNPISGHNTLYWYLQNLGQGPELLIRYENEEAVDDSQLPKDRFSAERLKGVDSTLKIQPAELGDSAVYLCASIPQVLANEQFFGPGTRLTVL.

The CDR3 loop is CASSEKTGAGQETQYF. The CDR3 coding sequence is TGTGCCAGCAGTGAAAAGACAGGGGCGGGACAAGAGACCCAGTACTTC. The rearrangement joins TRBV6-1 to TRBJ2-5, with 8 positions matching TRBD1. Germline CDR1 MNHNS, CDR2 SASEGT. V lost 2 bases to trimming and J lost 2 bases; unmatched junction nucleotides: 7. CDR3 length: 16 residues.

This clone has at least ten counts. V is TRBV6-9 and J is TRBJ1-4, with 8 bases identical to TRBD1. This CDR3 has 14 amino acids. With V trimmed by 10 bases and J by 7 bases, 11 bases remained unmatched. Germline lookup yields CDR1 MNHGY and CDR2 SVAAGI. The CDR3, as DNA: TGTGCCAACGAGGACAGGGCCATCGGTGAAAAACTGTTTTTT. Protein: CANEDRAIGEKLFF.

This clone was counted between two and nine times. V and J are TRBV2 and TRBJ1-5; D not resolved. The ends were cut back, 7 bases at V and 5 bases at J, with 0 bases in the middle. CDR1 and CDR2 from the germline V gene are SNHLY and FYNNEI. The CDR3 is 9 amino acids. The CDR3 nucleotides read TGTGCCAGCAATCAGCCCCAGCATTTT. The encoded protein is CASNQPQHF.

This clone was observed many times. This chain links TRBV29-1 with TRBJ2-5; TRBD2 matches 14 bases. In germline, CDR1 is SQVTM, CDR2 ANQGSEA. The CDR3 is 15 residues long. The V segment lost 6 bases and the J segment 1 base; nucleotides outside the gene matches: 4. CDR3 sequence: CSVGTSGSTQETQYF. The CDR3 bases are TGCAGCGTCGGGACTAGCGGGAGTACCCAAGAGACCCAGTACTTC.

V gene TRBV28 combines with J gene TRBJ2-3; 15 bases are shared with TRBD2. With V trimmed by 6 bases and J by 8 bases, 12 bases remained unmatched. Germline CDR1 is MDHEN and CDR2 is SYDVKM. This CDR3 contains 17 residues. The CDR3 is CASSDRGLAGGPGTQYF. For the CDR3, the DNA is TGTGCCAGCAGCGACCGTGGACTAGCGGGAGGGCCAGGTACGCAGTATTTT.

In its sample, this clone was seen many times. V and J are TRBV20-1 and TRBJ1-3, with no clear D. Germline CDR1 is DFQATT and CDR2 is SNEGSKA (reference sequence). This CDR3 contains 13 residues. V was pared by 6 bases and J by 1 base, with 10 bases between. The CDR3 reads CSALLNSGNTIYF. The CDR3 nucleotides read TGCAGTGCCCTACTAAATTCTGGAAACACCATATATTTT.

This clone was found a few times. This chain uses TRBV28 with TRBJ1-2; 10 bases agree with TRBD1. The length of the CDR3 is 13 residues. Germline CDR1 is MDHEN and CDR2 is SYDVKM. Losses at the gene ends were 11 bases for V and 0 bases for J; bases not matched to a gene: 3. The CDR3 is CAGGQGANYGYTF. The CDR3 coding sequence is TGTGCCGGAGGACAGGGGGCTAACTATGGCTACACCTTC.

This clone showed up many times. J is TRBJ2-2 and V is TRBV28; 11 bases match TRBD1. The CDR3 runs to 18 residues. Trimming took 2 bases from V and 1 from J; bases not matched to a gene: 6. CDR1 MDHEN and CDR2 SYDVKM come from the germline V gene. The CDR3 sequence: CASSLGGQGAENTGELFF. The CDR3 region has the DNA TGTGCCAGCAGTTTAGGCGGACAGGGGGCAGAGAACACCGGGGAGCTGTTTTTT.

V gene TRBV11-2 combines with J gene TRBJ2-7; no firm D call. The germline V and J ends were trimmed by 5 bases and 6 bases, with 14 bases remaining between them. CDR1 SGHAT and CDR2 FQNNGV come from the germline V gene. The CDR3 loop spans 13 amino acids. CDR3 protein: CASSQGSVFEQYF. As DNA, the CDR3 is TGTGCCAGCAGCCAAGGGTCGGTTTTCGAGCAGTACTTC.

The CDR3 loop reads CASSGLGGETQYF. The CDR3 coding sequence is TGTGCCAGCAGTGGACTAGGTGGGGAGACCCAGTACTTC. The chain recombines TRBV12-3 or TRBV12-4 with TRBJ2-5; the match to TRBD2 covers 7 bases. Trimming at V came to 5 bases and at J to 5 bases, leaving 5 bases not matched to a gene. CDR3 length: 13 residues.

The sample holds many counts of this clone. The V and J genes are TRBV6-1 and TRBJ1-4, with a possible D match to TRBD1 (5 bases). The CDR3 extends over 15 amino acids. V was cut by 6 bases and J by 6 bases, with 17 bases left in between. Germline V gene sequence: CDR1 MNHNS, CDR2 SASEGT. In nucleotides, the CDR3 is TGTGCCAGCAGACCCGCAGGGAATTCAGATGAAAAACTGTTTTTT. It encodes CASRPAGNSDEKLFF.

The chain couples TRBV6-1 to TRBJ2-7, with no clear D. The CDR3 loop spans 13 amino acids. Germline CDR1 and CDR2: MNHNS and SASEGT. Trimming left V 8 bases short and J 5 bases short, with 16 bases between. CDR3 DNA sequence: TGTGCCAGCCGGACCGACTTGTCCCACGAGCAGTACTTC. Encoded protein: CASRTDLSHEQYF.

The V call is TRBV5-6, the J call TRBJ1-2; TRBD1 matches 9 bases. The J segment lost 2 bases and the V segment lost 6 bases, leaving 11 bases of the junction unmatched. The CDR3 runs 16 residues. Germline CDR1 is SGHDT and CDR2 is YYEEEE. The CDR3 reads CASTPTGGSINYGYTF. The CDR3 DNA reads TGTGCCAGCACCCCAACAGGGGGCTCGATAAACTATGGCTACACCTTC.

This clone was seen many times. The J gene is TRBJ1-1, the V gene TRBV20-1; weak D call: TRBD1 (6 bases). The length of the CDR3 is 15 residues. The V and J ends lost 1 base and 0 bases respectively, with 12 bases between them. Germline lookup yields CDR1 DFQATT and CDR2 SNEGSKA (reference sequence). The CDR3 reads CSARANRALNTEAFF. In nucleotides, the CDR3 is TGCAGTGCTAGAGCGAACAGGGCGCTGAACACTGAAGCTTTCTTT.